This T cell receptor (beta chain) was sequenced in a study of blood T cells in healthy people across ages. CDR3 length: 17 amino acids. The ends were cut back, 6 bases at V and 1 base at J, with 24 bases in the middle. Germline-derived CDR1 and CDR2 are DFQATT and SNEGSKA (reference sequence). A second PCR, run for roughly 7 to 11 cycles, used a sample-barcoded 5' primer plus a J-beta primer mix. TCRdb re-analysed the 5' RACE reads in MiXCR, keeping a single row per CDR3 protein. In the table there are about 780,000 distinct CDR3 sequences, more than 25% of which are singletons. These data are also associated with another study on T cells of mothers and their children.

The rearrangement links TRBV20-1 to TRBJ1-1, with D tentatively TRBD1 (5 bases). Sequenced input: blood. The receptor was isolated from a boy between 10 and 17 years old in good health. The CDR3 sequence is CSARFLLAVGPNTEAFF. In DNA, the CDR3 is TGCAGTGCACGCTTTTTGTTGGCAGTGGGGCCGAACACTGAAGCTTTCTTT.